Listed below are T cell receptor beta chains from one sample, sequenced in a study of cytomegalovirus exposure and HLA in healthy donors. Repertoires were generated with immunoSEQ multiplex PCR, while TCRdb's copy carries only in-frame clones and drops some. The table has approximately 80,000 clones, roughly 72% seen once. Sequencing input: PBMCs. These receptors all come from a middle-aged woman in good health and CMV-seropositive. Both conserved end residues are part of each CDR3. A D gene is named only where the DNA matches it firmly. Size values are once, few and many counts, or a class for expanded clones, and some rows have none.

V: TRBV7-2; D: -; J: TRBJ1-5; size: -; DNA: TGTGCCAGCAGCTTCCATAGCAATCAGCCCCAGCATTTT; CDR3: CASSFHSNQPQHF
V: TRBV4-1; D: TRBD2; J: TRBJ2-5; size: -; DNA: TGCGCCAGCAGCCAAAGCGGGGGGCCTCCTGGAGAGGCCCAGTACTTC; CDR3: CASSQSGGPPGEAQYF
V: TRBV4-3; D: -; J: TRBJ2-1; size: few; DNA: TGCGCCAGCAGCCAACTTATCCCTAGCGATGAGCAGTTCTTC; CDR3: CASSQLIPSDEQFF
V: TRBV5-1; D: -; J: TRBJ1-2; size: -; DNA: TGCGCCAGCAGCAAGTCCCCCGGCTATGGCTACACCTTC; CDR3: CASSKSPGYGYTF
V: TRBV7-2; D: -; J: TRBJ2-1; size: once; DNA: TGTGCCAGCAGCTTAGGACAACGAAATGAGCAGTTCTTC; CDR3: CASSLGQRNEQFF
V: TRBV18; D: -; J: TRBJ2-5; size: -; DNA: TGTGCCAGCTCACAATCTTACCAAGAGACCCAGTACTTC; CDR3: CASSQSYQETQYF
V: TRBV7-8; D: -; J: TRBJ2-4; size: -; DNA: TGTGCCAGCAGCGGTAGCGGTAGGGGTCGGGTGAGAGGAAACATTCAGTACTTC; CDR3: CASSGSGRGRVRGNIQYF
V: TRBV2; D: TRBD1; J: TRBJ2-7; size: -; DNA: TGTGCCAGCAGGCAAACAGGGGGAAAGTACTTC; CDR3: CASRQTGGKYF
V: TRBV7-8; D: TRBD2; J: TRBJ2-1; size: -; DNA: TGTGCCAGCAGCTTAGGGACTAGCGGGAACAATGAGCAGTTCTTC; CDR3: CASSLGTSGNNEQFF
V: TRBV29-1; D: TRBD2; J: TRBJ2-3; size: -; DNA: TGCAGCGTTGTGTCCTCTCGAGGCGGGAGGAACACAGATACGCAGTATTTT; CDR3: CSVVSSRGGRNTDTQYF
V: TRBV5-4; D: -; J: TRBJ2-7; size: -; DNA: TGTGCCAGCAGCTTGGGAGGGGGGGGAGGGGGTTTGAGGGAGCAGTACTTC; CDR3: CASSLGGGGGGLREQYF
V: TRBV15; D: TRBD1; J: TRBJ1-1; size: -; DNA: TGTGCCACCAGACCTCCGGGACAGGGGTCGTTTGCGGCTTTCTTT; CDR3: CATRPPGQGSFAAFF
V: TRBV5-4; D: -; J: TRBJ1-2; size: few; DNA: TGTGCCAGCAGCTTGTCAGCAGGGCAAATTCCCTACACCTTC; CDR3: CASSLSAGQIPYTF
V: TRBV25-1; D: TRBD1; J: TRBJ2-1; size: few; DNA: TGTGCCAGCAGTGAACAGGACAGGGGGGCCTCGGGGCAGTTCTTC; CDR3: CASSEQDRGASGQFF
V: TRBV6-1; D: TRBD1; J: TRBJ1-4; size: -; DNA: TGTGCCAGCAGAATACAGGGGGCGGCTAATGAAAAACTGTTTTTT; CDR3: CASRIQGAANEKLFF
V: TRBV4-1; D: TRBD1; J: TRBJ2-7; size: -; DNA: TGCGCCAGCAGCCTCGGGACAGAGGGCGAGCAGTACTTC; CDR3: CASSLGTEGEQYF
V: TRBV5-4; D: TRBD2; J: TRBJ2-5; size: -; DNA: TGTGCCAGCAGCCAAAACGGGGGGGCCGAGACCCAGTACTTC; CDR3: CASSQNGGAETQYF
V: TRBV29-1; D: TRBD1; J: TRBJ1-2; size: -; DNA: TGCAGCGTTGAGACGGGACAGGGATACGGGGGTGGCTACACCTTC; CDR3: CSVETGQGYGGGYTF
V: TRBV5-1; D: -; J: TRBJ1-4; size: once; DNA: TGCGCCAGCAGAATAGCGGCTAATGAAAAACTGTTTTTT; CDR3: CASRIAANEKLFF
V: TRBV2; D: -; J: TRBJ2-7; size: -; DNA: TGTGCCAGCAGTCCCCGCCCCGCGGGTAGCTCCTACGAGCAGTACTTC; CDR3: CASSPRPAGSSYEQYF
V: TRBV2; D: -; J: TRBJ1-2; size: -; DNA: TGTGCCAGCAGTGATTTGACAGTGCGTGGCTACACCTTC; CDR3: CASSDLTVRGYTF
V: TRBV10-2; D: -; J: TRBJ1-5; size: -; DNA: TGCGCCAGCTCTGAGGTGGGCAATCAGCCCCAGCATTTT; CDR3: CASSEVGNQPQHF
V: TRBV11-2; D: -; J: TRBJ1-1; size: -; DNA: TGTGCCAGCAGCTATGATCGGGCTGAAGCTTTCTTT; CDR3: CASSYDRAEAFF
V: TRBV7-2; D: TRBD1; J: TRBJ2-1; size: -; DNA: TGTGCCAGCAGCCCGGACAGGGGATGGGATGAGCAGTTCTTC; CDR3: CASSPDRGWDEQFF
V: TRBV9; D: -; J: TRBJ1-2; size: -; DNA: TGTGCCAGCAGCGTAGCTTCATACACCCCGGGGGGCTACACCTTC; CDR3: CASSVASYTPGGYTF
V: TRBV5-1; D: -; J: TRBJ1-1; size: -; DNA: TGCGCCAGCGGTACCCAGGGCGGGAACACTGAAGCTTTCTTT; CDR3: CASGTQGGNTEAFF
V: TRBV6-5; D: TRBD1; J: TRBJ1-5; size: -; DNA: TGTGCCAGCAGTTCCACCGGGACAGGGTATCAGCCCCAGCATTTT; CDR3: CASSSTGTGYQPQHF
V: TRBV6-6; D: -; J: TRBJ2-7; size: -; DNA: TGTGCCAGCAGCCTCGGGGGAATAATTGACGAGCAGTACTTC; CDR3: CASSLGGIIDEQYF
V: TRBV4-1; D: TRBD1; J: TRBJ1-1; size: -; DNA: TGCGCCAGCAGCCACGTCAACAGGGGGCTGAACACTGAAGCTTTCTTT; CDR3: CASSHVNRGLNTEAFF
V: TRBV6-6; D: -; J: TRBJ2-3; size: -; DNA: TGTGCCAGCAGTTACAGGGGGTCCACAGATACGCAGTATTTT; CDR3: CASSYRGSTDTQYF
V: TRBV9; D: TRBD2; J: TRBJ2-3; size: -; DNA: TGTGCCAGCAGCGCCTGGGCGGGAGGGCTAACAGATACGCAGTATTTT; CDR3: CASSAWAGGLTDTQYF
V: TRBV2; D: -; J: TRBJ2-7; size: -; DNA: TGTGCCACCCTGCCACGGCGGGAAGACAACTACGAGCAGTACTTC; CDR3: CATLPRREDNYEQYF
V: TRBV7-8; D: -; J: TRBJ1-5; size: -; DNA: TGTGCCAGCAGCTTAGAGGGAGATAGCAATCAGCCCCAGCATTTT; CDR3: CASSLEGDSNQPQHF
V: TRBV9; D: TRBD1; J: TRBJ1-2; size: -; DNA: TGTGCCAGCTTAAAGGGGACAGGGGGTTTTGGTTCTGGCTACACCTTC; CDR3: CASLKGTGGFGSGYTF
V: TRBV7-8; D: -; J: TRBJ1-5; size: -; DNA: TGTGCCAGCAGCAGGGACTCGAATCAGCCCCAGCATTTT; CDR3: CASSRDSNQPQHF
V: TRBV13; D: -; J: TRBJ1-1; size: -; DNA: TGTGCCAGCAGCTTAGGGGCCCAGGGCCAGAAACCTGAAGCTTTCTTT; CDR3: CASSLGAQGQKPEAFF
V: TRBV11-1; D: TRBD2; J: TRBJ2-1; size: -; DNA: TGTGCCAGCAGCCCTCGGCTAGCGGTCTACAATGAGCAGTTCTTC; CDR3: CASSPRLAVYNEQFF
V: TRBV19; D: TRBD2; J: TRBJ2-3; size: few; DNA: TGTGCCAGTAGTGCCCTAGCGGGGGGGCCAGCCACAGATACGCAGTATTTT; CDR3: CASSALAGGPATDTQYF
V: TRBV5-4; D: -; J: TRBJ1-2; size: -; DNA: TGTGCCAGCAGCTTGGACGGAGTGTTGAGGGGCTACACCTTC; CDR3: CASSLDGVLRGYTF
V: TRBV6-1; D: -; J: TRBJ1-4; size: once; DNA: TGTGCCAGCAGTGAACAGGCCGGAGGGGAAAAACTGTTTTTT; CDR3: CASSEQAGGEKLFF
V: TRBV29-1; D: -; J: TRBJ2-2; size: -; DNA: TGCAGCGTTGATTTCAGTAACACCGGGGAGCTGTTTTTT; CDR3: CSVDFSNTGELFF
V: TRBV19; D: -; J: TRBJ2-5; size: -; DNA: TGTGCCAGTAGTCCTCGACAAGATCAAGAGACCCAGTACTTC; CDR3: CASSPRQDQETQYF
V: TRBV28; D: TRBD1; J: TRBJ1-2; size: -; DNA: TGTGCCAGCAGTGCCCAGACAGGGGAACCTGGCTACACCTTC; CDR3: CASSAQTGEPGYTF
V: TRBV9; D: TRBD2; J: TRBJ2-1; size: -; DNA: TGTGCCAGCAGTCCATCGCCCGGGAGCGGGGCTCAGAATGAGCAGTTCTTC; CDR3: CASSPSPGSGAQNEQFF
V: TRBV2; D: TRBD1; J: TRBJ1-5; size: once; DNA: TGTGCCAGCAGTGCCGGACAGGTCAGCAATCAGCCCCAGCATTTT; CDR3: CASSAGQVSNQPQHF
V: TRBV9; D: TRBD1; J: TRBJ2-2; size: -; DNA: TGTGCCAGCAGCACACGGACAGGGGAAGTCGGGGAGCTGTTTTTT; CDR3: CASSTRTGEVGELFF
V: TRBV15; D: TRBD2; J: TRBJ2-7; size: -; DNA: TGTGCCACCAGCAGAGACCGGGGGGGTTACGAGCAGTACTTC; CDR3: CATSRDRGGYEQYF
V: TRBV5-5; D: TRBD1; J: TRBJ2-7; size: few; DNA: TGTGCCAGCAGCTTCAGACCGGGACAGGGGGCCTACGAGCAGTACTTC; CDR3: CASSFRPGQGAYEQYF
V: TRBV7-9; D: -; J: TRBJ1-2; size: -; DNA: TGTGCCAGCAGCTTTAATACTAACTATGGCTACACCTTC; CDR3: CASSFNTNYGYTF
V: TRBV6-1; D: -; J: TRBJ2-7; size: -; DNA: TGTGCCAGCAGTGAAGAGTTCTTGGGAGCCAGGACCTCCTACGAGCAGTACTTC; CDR3: CASSEEFLGARTSYEQYF
V: TRBV5-1; D: TRBD1; J: TRBJ1-1; size: -; DNA: TGCGCCAGCAGCTTGACAGGGGGTCTGAACACTGAAGCTTTCTTT; CDR3: CASSLTGGLNTEAFF
V: TRBV6-5; D: -; J: TRBJ2-7; size: -; DNA: TGTGCCAGCAGCAGAAGCACGGGCTACGAGCAGTACTTC; CDR3: CASSRSTGYEQYF
V: TRBV30; D: -; J: TRBJ2-7; size: few; DNA: TGTGCCTGGGGAATGACACGATACGAGCAGTACTTC; CDR3: CAWGMTRYEQYF
V: TRBV6-1; D: -; J: TRBJ1-5; size: -; DNA: TGTGCCAGCAGGATTGGGGCGCTTACTCAGCCCCAGCATTTT; CDR3: CASRIGALTQPQHF
V: TRBV29-1; D: -; J: TRBJ1-2; size: few; DNA: TGCAGCGTTGAAGAATCCGGGACTTCCCAGGGCTACACCTTC; CDR3: CSVEESGTSQGYTF
V: TRBV19; D: -; J: TRBJ1-2; size: -; DNA: TGTGCCAGTAGTATAGGATACGGGACATCAAGTGGCTACACCTTC; CDR3: CASSIGYGTSSGYTF
V: TRBV10-3; D: TRBD2; J: TRBJ2-3; size: -; DNA: TGTGCCACCTCCGGACTAGCGGGGGTCGGGGGAGATACGCAGTATTTT; CDR3: CATSGLAGVGGDTQYF
V: TRBV2; D: TRBD1; J: TRBJ2-1; size: -; DNA: TGTGCCAGCAGTGAATGGACAGGGGGCCTCGATGAGCAGTTCTTC; CDR3: CASSEWTGGLDEQFF